These 6 T cell receptor beta chains share one sample of origin, sequenced in a study of identical twins. TCRdb recomputed calls from the 5' RACE reads with MiXCR, one row per CDR3 protein. Of 300,000 to 350,000 distinct CDR3 sequences listed, 12% were seen once; the top ten hold just over 7%. These data are also associated with another study on yellow fever vaccine responses in identical twins.

Sequences were obtained from CD8+ T cells sorted from blood. Source of these receptors: a woman under 30 in good health.

The chain recombines TRBV11-1 with TRBJ2-2, with 8 bases matching TRBD2. The V and J ends lost 0 bases and 0 bases, in that order; junction bases with no gene match: 15. CDR1 is SGHAT, CDR2 FQDESV, per germline (reference sequence). The CDR3 loop spans 21 amino acids. CDR3 DNA sequence: TGTGCCAGCAGCTTAGCATGGACTAGCCCTCGACAAAACACGAACACCGGGGAGCTGTTTTTT. It codes for CASSLAWTSPRQNTNTGELFF.

This clonotype was counted between two and nine times. This chain joins TRBV7-6 and TRBJ2-2; 9 bases match TRBD2. The CDR3 is 18 amino acids. Germline V gene sequence: CDR1 SGHVS, CDR2 FNYEAQ. Trimming removed 6 bases from V and 6 bases from J; junction bases left unmatched: 17. The CDR3 sequence is CASSSRRGTSLAPGELFF. In DNA, the CDR3 is TGTGCCAGCAGTTCGAGACGGGGGACTAGCTTGGCCCCCGGGGAGCTGTTTTTT.

The gene calls are TRBV19 and TRBJ2-1, with D uncertain. The CDR3 runs 14 residues. V lost 5 bases and J lost 2, with 10 bases in between. Germline V CDR1 and CDR2: LNHDA, SQIVND (reference sequence). The CDR3 DNA reads as TGTGCCAGTAGTCAAGAGCTTACCTACAATGAGCAGTTCTTC. The encoded protein is CASSQELTYNEQFF.

This clonotype occurred a few times. This chain uses TRBV27 with TRBJ2-7; D may be TRBD2 (6 bases). The CDR3 is made up of 16 amino acids. Germline CDR1 and CDR2: MNHEY and SMNVEV (reference sequence). V was shortened by 2 bases and J by 3 bases, with 17 bases between the two germline ends. CDR3 region: CASSLQLSGADYEQYF. DNA of the CDR3: TGTGCCAGCAGTTTACAATTGTCGGGAGCTGACTACGAGCAGTACTTC.

This clonotype was observed many times. The rearrangement uses TRBV5-5 and TRBJ2-1, with D perhaps matching TRBD1 (6 bases). V was clipped by 5 bases and J by 8 bases, with 20 bases between them. The CDR3 runs to 15 residues. Germline V gene data show CDR1 as SGHKS and CDR2 as YYEKEE (reference sequence). DNA for the CDR3: TGTGCCAGCAGACGGGGACAAGGGCCGGTCGATGAGCAGTTCTTC. It specifies CASRRGQGPVDEQFF. Using reference TRBV5-5 and TRBJ2-1 for the parts outside the CDR3, the full variable domain is DAGVTQSPTHLIKTRGQQVTLRCSPISGHKSVSWYQQVLGQGPQFIFQYYEKEERGRGNFPDRFSARQFPNYSSELNVNALLLGDSALYLCASRRGQGPVDEQFFGPGTRLTVL.

This clonotype appeared a few times. The V call is TRBV3-1, the J call TRBJ2-7; TRBD2 matches 13 bases. Unmatched junction bases numbered 15, after V lost 4 bases and J lost 0 bases. Germline V gene lookup returns CDR1 LGHDT and CDR2 YNNKEL (reference sequence). The CDR3 covers 20 residues. This CDR3 is CASSPAARTSGGLDSYEQYF. The CDR3 DNA reads as TGTGCCAGCAGCCCGGCCGCTCGGACTAGCGGGGGTTTGGACTCCTACGAGCAGTACTTC.